The T cell receptor beta chain under discussion was sequenced for a study of shared clonotypes between healthy human individuals. The V and J ends lost 2 bases and 7 bases respectively, with 10 bases between them. CDR3 length equals 13 residues. CDR1 is SGHRS and CDR2 is YFSETQ in the germline V gene. The protocol was immunoSEQ multiplex PCR, while the TCRdb copy is restricted to in-frame clones and leaves out a portion. The sample records about 980,000 clones, approximately 76% being singletons. The J gene is TRBJ1-5, the V gene TRBV5-1; D ambiguous. This TCR was sampled from a man between 18 and 29 years old in good health. Sequenced: memory CD4+ T cells sorted from blood. Subset reported: CD45RA-negative fraction. The CDR3 loop is CASSLTTDQPQHF. In DNA, the CDR3 is TGCGCCAGCAGCTTAACCACAGACCAGCCCCAGCATTTT.